The 25 T cell receptor beta chains reported below all come from one sample, sequenced in a study of regulatory T cells in long-lasting Graves disease. Arm-PCR of CDR3 regions with iRepertoire HTBI primers generated TCR beta libraries. TCRdb fed the multiplex PCR reads into MiXCR, producing one record per CDR3 protein. The sample contains roughly 320,000 distinct CDR3 sequences, over 15% of which appear only once. This sample's time point: newly diagnosed GD, antithyroid drugs for less than 3 months. PBMC-extracted RNA yielded the TCR library. A further study also used this sample, focusing on T cells in Graves' hyperthyroidism and ophthalmopathy.

Material: peripheral blood mononuclear cells (PBMCs), obtained at new diagnosis, from a patient treated with antithyroid drugs. The receptors shown here come from a man aged 40-49 years with Graves disease.

This clonotype was observed many times. The chain couples TRBV20-1 to TRBJ2-3, with D hard to call. V shed 2 bases and J shed 1 base, with 10 bases lying between them. There are 14 residues in the CDR3. The germline CDR1 and CDR2 sequences are DFQATT and SNEGSKA (reference sequence). The CDR3 loop is CSARNSMGTDTQYF. In nucleotides, the CDR3 is TGCAGTGCTAGAAATTCCATGGGCACAGATACGCAGTATTTT.

This chain uses TRBV9 with TRBJ1-2; 8 bases align to TRBD1. The CDR3 totals 15 residues. Per the germline V gene, CDR1 is SGDLS and CDR2 is YYNGEE. The trim removed 5 bases at V and 2 bases at J, leaving 8 bases unmatched. The CDR3 DNA reads as TGTGCCAGCAGGCGGCAGGGGGCCCAAAACTATGGCTACACCTTC. Translating gives CASRRQGAQNYGYTF.

This clonotype has more than one count but fewer than ten. This chain uses TRBV12-3 or TRBV12-4 with TRBJ2-1; TRBD2 agrees at 13 bases. CDR3 length equals 17 residues. J was trimmed by 1 base and V by 5 bases; bases with no gene match: 5. The CDR3 protein is CASSPGLAGPSYNEQFF. CDR3 coding DNA: TGTGCCAGCAGTCCGGGACTAGCGGGGCCGTCCTACAATGAGCAGTTCTTC.

This clonotype has ten or more counts. This chain joins TRBV27 and TRBJ2-6; 7 bases map to TRBD1. Germline lookup yields CDR1 MNHEY and CDR2 SMNVEV (reference sequence). V lost 3 bases to trimming and J lost 0 bases; unmatched junction nucleotides: 2. This CDR3 spans 16 amino acids. In nucleotides, the CDR3 is TGTGCCAGCAGTTTGACAGGGCTCTCTGGGGCCAACGTCCTGACTTTC. Its protein is CASSLTGLSGANVLTF.

The sample holds one count of this clonotype. The chain uses TRBV5-1 and TRBJ1-5; no reliable D call. V shed 4 bases and J shed 1 base, with 15 bases lying between them. The germline V gene has CDR1 SGHRS and CDR2 YFSETQ. The CDR3 is 16 amino acids. Here the CDR3 reads CASSVGGVASNQPQHF. The CDR3 DNA reads as TGCGCCAGCAGCGTGGGCGGGGTTGCGAGCAATCAGCCCCAGCATTTT.

This chain uses TRBV6-1 with TRBJ2-2; no definite D call. Germline loops: CDR1 MNHNS, CDR2 SASEGT. The CDR3 extends over 16 amino acids. V was clipped by 6 bases and J by 4 bases, with 18 bases between them. CDR3 loop: CASSNQDAVSTGELFF. CDR3 coding DNA: TGTGCCAGCAGCAATCAGGATGCAGTAAGCACCGGGGAGCTGTTTTTT.

This clonotype was observed a handful of times. A single base separates this from a much larger clone, so it may be a read error. V gene TRBV7-8 combines with J gene TRBJ2-7; maybe TRBD1 (6 bases). The length of the CDR3 is 14 residues. Germline V gene data show CDR1 as SGHVS and CDR2 as FQNEAQ. Trimming stripped 5 bases from V and 2 bases from J, with 13 bases between. CDR3 region: CASSTTGLPYEQYF. CDR3 sequence (DNA): TGTGCCAGCAGCACCACAGGGCTCCCCTACGAGCAGTACTTC.

The chain has TRBV14 and TRBJ2-2; D not certain. V lost 1 base to trimming and J lost 0 bases, with 6 bases between them. The CDR3 covers 15 residues. Germline CDR1 reads SGHDN; CDR2 reads FVKESK. The CDR3 protein is CASSQGMTNTGELFF. Here the CDR3 DNA reads TGTGCCAGCAGCCAAGGGATGACGAACACCGGGGAGCTGTTTTTT.

This rearrangement joins TRBV12-3 or TRBV12-4 to TRBJ1-5; no clear D. The V end lost 1 base, the J end lost 0 bases, and 10 bases lay between the germline ends. The CDR3 loop spans 16 amino acids. The CDR3 spells CASSLGTSHSNQPQHF. CDR3 nucleotides: TGTGCCAGCAGTTTAGGTACCAGTCATAGCAATCAGCCCCAGCATTTT.

Ten or more counts support this clonotype. The chain employs TRBV20-1 and TRBJ1-5; unclear D gene. This CDR3 spans 14 amino acids. The V gene's germline CDR1 is DFQATT and CDR2 SNEGSKA (reference sequence). V dropped 5 bases and J dropped 6 bases, with 17 bases sitting between them. CDR3 in amino acids: CSALRGQWGQPQHF. DNA of the CDR3: TGCAGTGCTCTCCGAGGGCAGTGGGGTCAGCCCCAGCATTTT.

In its sample, this clonotype was seen many times. This chain connects TRBV5-8 to TRBJ1-2; maybe TRBD1 (5 bases). CDR3 length equals 14 residues. Germline V lookup: CDR1 SGHTS, CDR2 YDEGEE. V lost 1 base and J 3 bases, leaving 10 bases between the germline ends. CDR3 nucleotides: TGTGCCAGCAGCTTGACGGGGCTTGACTATGGCTACACCTTC. Its protein is CASSLTGLDYGYTF.

This chain connects TRBV15 to TRBJ2-5; 7 bases map to TRBD2. This CDR3 region has 12 residues. CDR1 LNHNV and CDR2 YYDKDF come from the germline V gene (reference sequence). Trimming at V came to 5 bases and at J to 14 bases, leaving 11 bases not matched to a gene. The CDR3 bases are TGTGCCACCAGCCCCCCCGGACTAGACCCCTACTTC. It translates to CATSPPGLDPYF. The full variable domain, with the rest looked up from reference TRBV15 and TRBJ2-5, is DAMVIQNPRYQVTQFGKPVTLSCSQTLNHNVMYWYQQKSSQAPKLLFHYYDKDFNNEADTPDNFQSRRPNTSFCFLDIRSPGLGDTAMYLCATSPPGLDPYFGPGTRLLVL.

Notes on this clonotype: A read error is possible here, since a much larger clone lies one base away. The genes are TRBV5-6 and TRBJ1-1; D might be TRBD1 (5 bases). The V end was cut by 0 bases, the J end by 4 bases, with 16 bases between. The CDR3 covers 16 residues. The germline V gene encodes CDR1 SGHDT and CDR2 YYEEEE. DNA for the CDR3: TGTGCCAGCAGCTTGGCTATGGCCGGGGCGGGCACTGAAGCTTTCTTT. The encoded protein is CASSLAMAGAGTEAFF.

This clonotype has ten or more counts. The J gene is TRBJ2-2, the V gene TRBV28; D is uncertain. This CDR3 spans 16 amino acids. Trimming left V 6 bases short and J 4 bases short, with 18 bases between. In germline, CDR1 is MDHEN, CDR2 SYDVKM. CDR3 amino acids: CASSLGSLDPTGELFF. DNA of the CDR3: TGTGCCAGCAGCTTAGGAAGCCTGGATCCCACCGGGGAGCTGTTTTTT.

This clonotype was observed many times. This chain joins TRBV12-3 or TRBV12-4 and TRBJ1-6, with 7 bases identical to TRBD1. Germline trimming cut 5 bases from V and 8 bases from J; bases unmatched to any gene: 9. The CDR3 has 15 residues. CDR3 loop: CASSGDRGPYSPLHF. CDR3 DNA sequence: TGTGCCAGCAGTGGGGACAGAGGGCCTTATTCACCCCTCCACTTT.

This clonotype has at least ten counts. The J gene is TRBJ2-7, the V gene TRBV6-2 or TRBV6-3, with unresolved D. Germline CDR1 and CDR2: MNHEY and SVGEGT. V gave up 5 bases and J gave up 5 bases, with 19 bases separating them. This CDR3 has 15 residues. The CDR3 DNA sequence: TGTGCCAGCAGTCGACGGGTCGGTTCAGAGCACGAGCAGTACTTC. Translated: CASSRRVGSEHEQYF.

The table lists this clonotype with many counts. One junction end disagrees with the germline gene, perhaps due to a read error. J is TRBJ2-3 and V is TRBV5-1, with 7 bases identical to TRBD2. CDR3 size: 13 residues. From germline, CDR1 is SGHRS and CDR2 YFSETQ. In nucleotides, the CDR3 is TGTGCCAGCAGTGCGGGGGGCACAGATACGCAGTATTTT. Translating it yields CASSAGGTDTQYF.

V and J are TRBV7-2 and TRBJ1-4; tentatively, D is TRBD1 (5 bases). The CDR3 extends over 14 amino acids. Trimming cost V 3 bases and J 6 bases, with 11 bases left between them. Germline assignment: CDR1 SGHTA and CDR2 FQGNSA. This CDR3 reads CASSLGVRDEKLFF. The CDR3 bases are TGTGCCAGCAGCTTGGGGGTTAGGGATGAAAAACTGTTTTTT.

The V gene is TRBV6-1, the J gene TRBJ1-3; 7 nucleotides align to TRBD1. Germline V gene lookup returns CDR1 MNHNS and CDR2 SASEGT. The CDR3 totals 14 residues. Trimming at V came to 6 bases and at J to 2 bases, leaving 4 bases not matched to a gene. CDR3 sequence (DNA): TGTGCCAGCAGGGAGCAGGGGGCTGGAAACACCATATATTTT. This translates into CASREQGAGNTIYF.

This clonotype came up many times. The genes are TRBV28 and TRBJ2-7, with D unresolved. From germline, CDR1 is MDHEN and CDR2 SYDVKM. V was shortened by 3 bases and J by 1 base, with 13 bases between the two germline ends. The CDR3 spans 15 residues. CDR3 loop: CASSFQSGGSYEQYF. CDR3 nucleotides: TGTGCCAGCAGTTTTCAGTCGGGCGGATCCTACGAGCAGTACTTC.

This clonotype was detected ten times or more. CDR3 residues: CASSLELPRNEQYF. In nucleotides, the CDR3 is TGCGCCAGCAGCTTGGAACTACCAAGGAACGAGCAGTACTTC. V and J are TRBV5-1 and TRBJ2-7; D not resolved. Germline CDR1 SGHRS, CDR2 YFSETQ. The length of the CDR3 is 14 residues. V lost 0 bases and J lost 5, with 12 bases in between.

This clonotype was seen only a few times. This rearrangement joins TRBV29-1 to TRBJ2-4; 8 bases are a match to TRBD2. The length of the CDR3 is 12 residues. CDR1 SQVTM and CDR2 ANQGSEA come from the germline V gene. V lost 6 bases, J lost 8 bases, and 6 bases stayed unmatched. CDR3 amino acids: CSVSGGADIQYF. The CDR3 bases are TGCAGCGTATCCGGGGGGGCTGACATTCAGTACTTC.

The V gene is TRBV6-1, the J gene TRBJ2-6, with a weak D call TRBD1 (5 bases). The ends were cut back, 4 bases at V and 0 bases at J, with 13 bases in the middle. The CDR3 totals 17 residues. CDR1 and CDR2 (germline): MNHNS, SASEGT. The CDR3 DNA is TGTGCCAGCAGTGTAGGGGCAGGCTTCTCTGGGGCCAACGTCCTGACTTTC. This gives the protein CASSVGAGFSGANVLTF.

This clonotype was detected ten times or more. This chain connects TRBV2 to TRBJ2-3; the match to TRBD1 covers 10 bases. The V and J ends lost 8 bases and 5 bases, in that order; junction bases with no gene match: 7. This CDR3 is built from 14 residues. Germline CDR1 reads SNHLY; CDR2 reads FYNNEI. CDR3 region: CASRRQGAGDTQYF. CDR3 nucleotides: TGTGCCAGCCGAAGACAGGGGGCAGGAGATACGCAGTATTTT. The full variable domain, with the rest looked up from reference TRBV2 and TRBJ2-3, is EPEVTQTPSHQVTQMGQEVILRCVPISNHLYFYWYRQILGQKVEFLVSFYNNEISEKSEIFDDQFSVERPDGSNFTLKIRSTKLEDSAMYFCASRRQGAGDTQYFGPGTRLTVL.

At least ten counts were recorded for this clonotype. The V and J genes are TRBV27 and TRBJ2-5; 10 bases map to TRBD1. The J segment lost 2 bases and the V segment lost 6 bases, leaving 9 bases of the junction unmatched. The length of the CDR3 is 16 residues. Germline V CDR1 and CDR2: MNHEY, SMNVEV (reference sequence). This CDR3 is CASSPDRGFGQETQYF. In DNA form, the CDR3 reads TGTGCCAGCAGCCCGGACAGGGGGTTTGGGCAAGAGACCCAGTACTTC.